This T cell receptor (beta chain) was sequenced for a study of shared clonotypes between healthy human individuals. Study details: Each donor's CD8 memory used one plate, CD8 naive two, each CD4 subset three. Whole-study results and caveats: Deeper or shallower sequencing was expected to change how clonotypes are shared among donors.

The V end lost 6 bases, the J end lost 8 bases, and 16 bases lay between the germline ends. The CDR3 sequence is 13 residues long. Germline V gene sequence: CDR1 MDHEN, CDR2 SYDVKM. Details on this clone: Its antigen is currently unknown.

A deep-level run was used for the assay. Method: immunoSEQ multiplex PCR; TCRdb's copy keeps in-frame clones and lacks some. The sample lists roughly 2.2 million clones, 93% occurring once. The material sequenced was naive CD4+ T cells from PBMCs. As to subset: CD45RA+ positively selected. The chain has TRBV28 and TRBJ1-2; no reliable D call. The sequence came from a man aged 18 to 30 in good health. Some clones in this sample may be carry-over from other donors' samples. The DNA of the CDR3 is TGTGCCAGCAGCCCAACCCAAACGAGAGGCTACACCTTC. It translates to CASSPTQTRGYTF.